Below, one T cell receptor beta chain is given with its context. Antigen specificity is unknown. This entry comes from a study of T cell clonotyping in hematopoietic cell transplantation. Study-wide results and caveats: Without cell sorting, CD4 versus CD8 contributions remain unresolved.

This CDR3 is 14 amino acids long. CDR1 and CDR2 from the germline V gene are MGHDK and SYGVNS. The ends were cut back, 10 bases at V and 0 bases at J, with 14 bases in the middle. Sequencing was performed with immunoSEQ multiplex PCR; in TCRdb, only in-frame clones are kept and a portion is missing. The table records around 16,000 clones, roughly nine tenths of them present only once. The sequenced sample consisted of peripheral blood mononuclear cells. The TCR comes from a man in his fifties or sixties in good health. Some clones in this sample may be carry-over from other donors' samples. V is TRBV25-1 and J is TRBJ2-3; D assignment may be TRBD1 or TRBD2 (5 bases each). CDR3 DNA: TGTGCCACCCGGGGCCCTCTAAGCACAGATACGCAGTATTTT. It yields the protein CATRGPLSTDTQYF.